A single sample gave rise to the 13 T cell receptor beta chains below, sequenced in a study of blood T cell repertoires in COVID-19. Only in-frame clones appear in the TCRdb table, and some are missing; sequencing was by immunoSEQ multiplex PCR. The profile shows a few hundred thousand clones, roughly 91% of them singletons. The sequencing sample was made of peripheral blood. Every receptor here comes from a woman aged 30 to 39 with COVID-19, enrolled during active disease.

V is TRBV7-8 and J is TRBJ2-5; D is possibly TRBD1 (5 bases). Trimming removed 6 bases from V and 5 bases from J, with 7 bases in between. Germline CDR1 reads SGHVS; CDR2 reads FQNEAQ. The CDR3 loop spans 11 amino acids. The CDR3 here is CASRKGETQYF. The CDR3 DNA reads TGTGCCAGCAGAAAGGGGGAGACCCAGTACTTC.

The chain uses TRBV19 and TRBJ1-2; TRBD1 matches at 10 bases. The V and J ends lost 5 bases and 8 bases, in that order; junction bases with no gene match: 8. Looked up from germline, CDR1 is LNHDA and CDR2 is SQIVND (reference sequence). The CDR3 contains 14 residues. The CDR3 loop reads CASSWRGTGVGYTF. Written as DNA, the CDR3 is TGTGCCAGTAGTTGGCGTGGGACAGGGGTCGGCTACACCTTC.

V and J are TRBV7-2 and TRBJ1-4, with D hard to call. CDR3 length: 15 residues. Germline-derived CDR1 and CDR2 are SGHTA and FQGNSA. V lost 4 bases to trimming and J lost 8 bases, with 17 bases between them. CDR3 DNA: TGTGCCAGCAGCTCGACGATTGAGGTGAAGGAAAAACTGTTTTTT. Translated: CASSSTIEVKEKLFF. The variable domain in full, completed from reference TRBV7-2 and TRBJ1-4, reads GAGVSQSPSNKVTEKGKDVELRCDPISGHTALYWYRQSLGQGLEFLIYFQGNSAPDKSGLPSDRFSAERTGGSVSTLTIQRTQQEDSAVYLCASSSTIEVKEKLFFGSGTQLSVL.

The V and J genes are TRBV9 and TRBJ2-3; D gene ambiguous. This CDR3 spans 15 amino acids. The germline V and J ends were trimmed by 0 bases and 8 bases, with 16 bases remaining between them. Germline V CDR1 and CDR2: SGDLS, YYNGEE. Here the CDR3 reads CASSVAGRSVGTQYF. As DNA, the CDR3 is TGTGCCAGCAGCGTAGCTGGGCGATCCGTCGGTACGCAGTATTTT.

This clone was recorded only once. In DNA form, the CDR3 reads TGTGCCAGCTCACCACCCTGGTCGGCCTACGAGCAGTACTTC. It is translated as CASSPPWSAYEQYF. The rearrangement links TRBV18 to TRBJ2-7; no firm D call. Germline assignment: CDR1 KGHSH and CDR2 LQKENI. V lost 0 bases and J lost 2, with 8 bases in between. The CDR3 runs 14 residues.

The chain couples TRBV7-9 to TRBJ2-3, with 15 bases aligning to TRBD2. Trimming cost V 7 bases and J 3 bases; bases outside gene matches: 5. From germline, CDR1 is SEHNR and CDR2 FQNEAQ (reference sequence). The CDR3 length is 16 residues. CDR3 sequence: CASNGLAGGSTDTQYF. CDR3 DNA sequence: TGTGCCAGCAATGGACTAGCGGGGGGGAGTACAGATACGCAGTATTTT.

This rearrangement joins TRBV5-4 to TRBJ1-5; D may be TRBD1 (5 bases). Trimming took 1 base from V and 1 from J, leaving 12 bases between them. Germline V gene sequence: CDR1 SGHNT, CDR2 YYREEE (reference sequence). CDR3 length equals 16 residues. The CDR3 is CASSLKGRVSNQPQHF. As DNA, the CDR3 is TGTGCCAGCAGCTTGAAGGGCAGGGTAAGCAATCAGCCCCAGCATTTT.

The chain has TRBV7-9 and TRBJ2-4; D remains ambiguous. V lost 1 base, J lost 7 bases, and 17 bases lay in between. In germline, CDR1 is SEHNR, CDR2 FQNEAQ (reference sequence). The CDR3 is 16 amino acids. The CDR3 sequence is CASSLVFTGYANIQYF. For the CDR3, the DNA is TGTGCCAGCAGCTTAGTTTTCACCGGGTATGCGAACATTCAGTACTTC.

The chain joins TRBV11-3 to TRBJ2-1; 9 bases are shared with TRBD2. The trim removed 1 base at V and 6 bases at J, leaving 13 bases unmatched. CDR1 SGHNT and CDR2 YENEEA come from the germline V gene. The CDR3 covers 18 residues. CDR3 coding DNA: TGTGCCAGCAGCTTAGGCCAGCTGGTTAGCGGGGGACCCAATGAGCAGTTCTTC. This sequence encodes CASSLGQLVSGGPNEQFF.

This chain uses TRBV5-1 with TRBJ2-1; 10 positions agree with TRBD2. This CDR3 contains 15 residues. Germline V gene data show CDR1 as SGHRS and CDR2 as YFSETQ. J lost 12 bases, V lost 4 bases, and 13 bases had no gene match. The CDR3 spells CASSRSGGQIVGQFF. The CDR3 nucleotides read TGCGCCAGCAGCCGTAGCGGGGGGCAGATTGTTGGGCAGTTCTTC.

This chain joins TRBV4-1 and TRBJ2-1; the match to TRBD2 covers 13 bases. The V segment lost 2 bases and the J segment 4 bases; nucleotides outside the gene matches: 2. The CDR3 has 16 amino acids. From germline, CDR1 is MGHRA and CDR2 YSYEKL. CDR3 sequence: CASSQILAGGYNEQFF. The CDR3 DNA follows: TGCGCCAGCAGCCAAATACTAGCGGGGGGGTACAATGAGCAGTTCTTC.

The chain has TRBV27 and TRBJ1-5, with 10 bases matching TRBD1. This CDR3 is built from 15 residues. V was pared by 4 bases and J by 2 bases, with 2 bases of the junction left unmatched. Germline V lookup: CDR1 MNHEY, CDR2 SMNVEV (reference sequence). The CDR3 is CASSSGTGGNQPQHF. CDR3 DNA: TGTGCCAGCAGTTCAGGGACAGGGGGCAATCAGCCCCAGCATTTT.

This sequence joins TRBV7-2 and TRBJ1-1, with D perhaps matching TRBD1 (6 bases). The germline V gene encodes CDR1 SGHTA and CDR2 FQGNSA. The CDR3 has 15 residues. V was cut by 4 bases and J by 4 bases, with 16 bases left in between. DNA for the CDR3: TGTGCCAGCAGCTCTCTACGACAGGCCCTCACTGAAGCTTTCTTT. Protein product: CASSSLRQALTEAFF.